A selection of T cell receptor beta chains follows, all from one sample in a study of T-cell reconstitution after alpha-beta-depleted transplantation in children. TCRdb fed the PCR reads into MiXCR, producing one record per CDR3 protein. This sample carries fewer than 400,000 distinct CDR3 sequences, around 21% of them seen once, and the ten largest clones take 3.5% to 4%. This specimen was PBMCs from the stem cell graft donor, taken from the stem cell graft. These receptors were collected from a human donor who donated a stem cell graft to a child with acute myeloid leukemia. The CDR3 runs from the conserved cysteine through the conserved F or W. The order of the fields is D gene, clone size, J gene, V gene, CDR3 DNA, CDR3 protein. A D gene is named only where the DNA matches it firmly. For some rows the clone size is stated as once, few or many, or as a class when expanded; others skip it.

D gene: .; clone size: many; J gene: TRBJ1-3; V gene: TRBV29-1; CDR3 DNA: TGCAGCGCCTCAGGGGATGGAAACACCATATATTTT; CDR3 protein: CSASGDGNTIYF
D gene: .; clone size: .; J gene: TRBJ1-5; V gene: TRBV7-9; CDR3 DNA: TGTGCCAGCAGCTTGGGGCAGCCCAATCAGCCCCAGCATTTT; CDR3 protein: CASSLGQPNQPQHF
D gene: .; clone size: .; J gene: TRBJ2-7; V gene: TRBV5-1; CDR3 DNA: TGCGCCAGCAGCTTGGAACAAGGCAGACCCTACGAGCAGTACTTC; CDR3 protein: CASSLEQGRPYEQYF
D gene: TRBD2; clone size: few; J gene: TRBJ2-5; V gene: TRBV25-1; CDR3 DNA: TGTGCCAGCAGTGGGACTAGCGGGAGATCAGAGACCCAGTACTTC; CDR3 protein: CASSGTSGRSETQYF
D gene: .; clone size: .; J gene: TRBJ1-2; V gene: TRBV15; CDR3 DNA: TGTGCCACCAGTCTGAGGGTGCGGGAGGGCTACACCTTC; CDR3 protein: CATSLRVREGYTF
D gene: .; clone size: many; J gene: TRBJ1-1; V gene: TRBV12-3/TRBV12-4; CDR3 DNA: TGTGCCAGCAGTCGGGCGGAGAACACTGAAGCTTTCTTT; CDR3 protein: CASSRAENTEAFF
D gene: .; clone size: few; J gene: TRBJ2-1; V gene: TRBV29-1; CDR3 DNA: TGCAGCGTTGTTAAAGCCCAAGGGGCCCAGTTCTTC; CDR3 protein: CSVVKAQGAQFF
D gene: .; clone size: many; J gene: TRBJ2-1; V gene: TRBV7-7; CDR3 DNA: TGTGCTAGCAGCCCGGGACGGGGCTCCTACAATGAGCAGTTCTTC; CDR3 protein: CASSPGRGSYNEQFF
D gene: TRBD1; clone size: .; J gene: TRBJ2-7; V gene: TRBV4-1; CDR3 DNA: TGCGCCAGCAGCCAGGTGATCGGGGACAGGGGTAACGAGCAGTACTTC; CDR3 protein: CASSQVIGDRGNEQYF
D gene: TRBD2; clone size: .; J gene: TRBJ2-3; V gene: TRBV7-9; CDR3 DNA: TGTGCCAGCAGTCGAACGACGACTAGCGGGAGGACAGATACGCAGTATTTT; CDR3 protein: CASSRTTTSGRTDTQYF
D gene: .; clone size: .; J gene: TRBJ2-5; V gene: TRBV20-1; CDR3 DNA: TGCAGTGCTGCTAGCTCAGAGACCCAGTACTTC; CDR3 protein: CSAASSETQYF
D gene: .; clone size: few; J gene: TRBJ1-1; V gene: TRBV5-1; CDR3 DNA: TGCGCCAGCAGCTTGAGGGGTTTGAACACTGAAGCTTTCTTT; CDR3 protein: CASSLRGLNTEAFF
D gene: .; clone size: .; J gene: TRBJ2-2; V gene: TRBV7-9; CDR3 DNA: TGTGCCAGCAGCTTAGCGGGACTTAACACCGGGGAGCTGTTTTTT; CDR3 protein: CASSLAGLNTGELFF
D gene: TRBD2; clone size: many; J gene: TRBJ2-3; V gene: TRBV29-1; CDR3 DNA: TGCAGCGTTCGGCATGGAGGACTAGCCGAAAGCACAGATACGCAGTATTTT; CDR3 protein: CSVRHGGLAESTDTQYF
D gene: .; clone size: many; J gene: TRBJ2-1; V gene: TRBV20-1; CDR3 DNA: TGCAGTGCCATACCCGGGACTGGGTACAATGAGCAGTTCTTC; CDR3 protein: CSAIPGTGYNEQFF
D gene: TRBD1; clone size: .; J gene: TRBJ1-2; V gene: TRBV20-1; CDR3 DNA: TGCAGTGCTAGAGGAGAGGGGGCGGGCTATGGCTACACCTTC; CDR3 protein: CSARGEGAGYGYTF
D gene: TRBD1; clone size: .; J gene: TRBJ1-3; V gene: TRBV6-2/TRBV6-3; CDR3 DNA: TGTGCCAGCAGTTACCGACCGGACAGGATCTCTGGAAACACCATATATTTT; CDR3 protein: CASSYRPDRISGNTIYF
D gene: .; clone size: many; J gene: TRBJ2-3; V gene: TRBV5-1; CDR3 DNA: TGCGCCAGCAGCCTTCAGTCCGGCACAGATACGCAGTATTTT; CDR3 protein: CASSLQSGTDTQYF
D gene: .; clone size: .; J gene: TRBJ2-7; V gene: TRBV7-2; CDR3 DNA: TGTGCCAGCACCCAGTCCAGGGTCGAGGAGCAGTACTTC; CDR3 protein: CASTQSRVEEQYF
D gene: TRBD1; clone size: few; J gene: TRBJ1-2; V gene: TRBV7-2; CDR3 DNA: TGTGCCAGCAGCCCCAGGGGAGGGGGCCGCGGCTATGGCTACACCTTC; CDR3 protein: CASSPRGGGRGYGYTF
D gene: .; clone size: .; J gene: TRBJ2-3; V gene: TRBV12-3/TRBV12-4; CDR3 DNA: TGTGCCAGCAGTTTTAGCGGATATGCAGATACGCAGTATTTT; CDR3 protein: CASSFSGYADTQYF
D gene: TRBD2; clone size: many; J gene: TRBJ2-3; V gene: TRBV5-1; CDR3 DNA: TGCGCCAGCTCCACGGGGGGGGCACCGGCAGATACGCAGTATTTT; CDR3 protein: CASSTGGAPADTQYF
D gene: TRBD1; clone size: .; J gene: TRBJ2-7; V gene: TRBV7-2; CDR3 DNA: TGTGCCAGCAGCTTAAGACAGGGTGGGGAGCAGTACTTC; CDR3 protein: CASSLRQGGEQYF
D gene: .; clone size: few; J gene: TRBJ2-1; V gene: TRBV4-1; CDR3 DNA: TGCGCCAGCAGTAAGAGGAGGGAGAGGGATAATGAGCAGTTCTTC; CDR3 protein: CASSKRRERDNEQFF
D gene: TRBD1; clone size: .; J gene: TRBJ1-2; V gene: TRBV24-1; CDR3 DNA: TGTGCCACCAGTGATTACAGGGGCGGAAACTATGGCTACACCTTC; CDR3 protein: CATSDYRGGNYGYTF
D gene: .; clone size: many; J gene: TRBJ2-7; V gene: TRBV12-3/TRBV12-4; CDR3 DNA: TGTGCCAGCAGTTTAGAACCCTACGAGCAGTACTTC; CDR3 protein: CASSLEPYEQYF
D gene: TRBD1; clone size: .; J gene: TRBJ1-4; V gene: TRBV19; CDR3 DNA: TGTGCCAGTCAGCAGACCGGGACAGTGGAAAAACTGTTTTTT; CDR3 protein: CASQQTGTVEKLFF